Presented here are 30 T cell receptor beta chains from one specimen sequenced in a study of CD8+CD57+ T cells in acquired aplastic anemia (dated by TCRdb to 2017 to 2018). Patients chosen for sequencing had shown expansion of CD8+CD57+ cells by flow cytometry. TCRdb names Illumina HiSeq 2000 as the instrument used. Profiling of TCR beta VDJ combinations and CDR3 sequences used genomic DNA as the template. TCRdb cleaned the public reads at Q25 with fastp, built clones with MiXCR and kept in-frame beta chains. Rows matching on CDR3 protein sequence are summarized as one entry with the most common DNA and genes. The sample includes under 200,000 distinct CDR3 sequences, with 48% observed a single time. In total, the top ten clones hold around 2% of the sample. The specimen was sorted CD4+, CD8+, or CD8+CD57+ T cells (not recorded which) from PBMCs. The receptors stem from a human donor with aplastic anemia.

This chain uses TRBV9 with TRBJ1-6, with a possible D match to TRBD1 (6 bases). Looked up from germline, CDR1 is SGDLS and CDR2 is YYNGEE. Trimming cost V 0 bases and J 9 bases, with 19 bases left between them. This CDR3 contains 17 residues. The CDR3 sequence: CASSVETGGRGGSPLHF. The CDR3, as DNA: TGTGCCAGCAGCGTAGAGACAGGAGGGCGTGGTGGTTCACCCCTCCACTTT.

The V gene is TRBV20-1, the J gene TRBJ2-3; D may be TRBD1 or TRBD2 (6 bases each). Germline V gives CDR1 DFQATT, CDR2 SNEGSKA (reference sequence). The V end was cut by 6 bases, the J end by 2 bases, with 15 bases between. The CDR3 runs 14 residues. CDR3 coding DNA: TGCAGTGCCCCAATCGGGGGACACACAGATACGCAGTATTTT. This encodes CSAPIGGHTDTQYF.

This clonotype was recorded once. The V call is TRBV7-9, the J call TRBJ1-3; D is ambiguous. CDR3 length: 15 residues. Deletions cut 6 bases from V and 1 base from J, with 13 bases between. In germline, CDR1 is SEHNR, CDR2 FQNEAQ (reference sequence). The CDR3 loop reads CASSSGRGSGNTIYF. The CDR3 region has the DNA TGTGCCAGCAGTTCCGGCCGGGGATCTGGAAACACCATATATTTT.

The chain carries TRBV20-1 and TRBJ2-5; D unresolved. CDR1 and CDR2 (germline): DFQATT, SNEGSKA (reference sequence). V was clipped by 2 bases and J by 3 bases, with 10 bases between them. The CDR3 runs 13 residues. The CDR3 loop reads CSARPLREETQYF. The CDR3, as DNA: TGCAGTGCTAGACCTCTTCGCGAAGAGACCCAGTACTTC.

The chain recombines TRBV7-2 with TRBJ2-6; possibly TRBD1 for D (6 bases). The CDR3 covers 15 residues. The V end was cut by 6 bases, the J end by 0 bases, with 9 bases between. Per the germline V gene, CDR1 is SGHTA and CDR2 is FQGNSA. This CDR3 is CASSQDSSGANVLTF. In DNA, the CDR3 is TGTGCCAGCAGTCAGGACAGCTCTGGGGCCAACGTCCTGACTTTC.

CDR3 sequence (DNA): TGTGCCAGCAGCGCTTGCCCGGACTGGCGCGAAGAGACCCAGTACTTC. This encodes CASSACPDWREETQYF. This rearrangement joins TRBV13 to TRBJ2-5; perhaps TRBD2 as D (5 bases). Between the trimmed V and J ends, which lost 5 bases and 3 bases, there was a span of 19 bases. The CDR3 covers 16 residues. Germline-derived CDR1 and CDR2 are PRHDT and FYEKMQ (reference sequence).

The chain is built from TRBV12-3 or TRBV12-4 and TRBJ1-5; D is undetermined. The CDR3 sequence is 13 residues long. Trimming left V 1 base short and J 7 bases short, with 8 bases between. This chain's CDR3 is CASSLGEEQPQHF. The CDR3 nucleotides are TGTGCCAGCAGTTTAGGGGAGGAACAGCCCCAGCATTTT.

The V call is TRBV2, the J call TRBJ1-1, with 9 bases identical to TRBD1. Germline-derived CDR1 and CDR2 are SNHLY and FYNNEI. This CDR3 spans 13 amino acids. V lost 6 bases to trimming and J lost 4 bases; unmatched junction nucleotides: 3. The CDR3, as DNA: TGTGCCAGCAGCGCGGACAGGGGCACTGAAGCTTTCTTT. It encodes CASSADRGTEAFF.

This clonotype has a single count. The V call is TRBV10-2, the J call TRBJ2-2; TRBD2 matches at 16 bases. V shed 8 bases and J 4 bases; nucleotides not matched to a gene: 7. Germline-derived CDR1 and CDR2 are WSHSY and SAAADI. The CDR3 is 17 residues long. For the CDR3, the DNA is TGCGCCAGCCTAGGCGGGACTAGCGGGAGGGTCACCGGGGAGCTGTTTTTT. Its protein product is CASLGGTSGRVTGELFF.

V and J are TRBV4-3 and TRBJ1-2, with TRBD1 matching over 9 bases. The CDR3 runs to 15 residues. Per the germline V gene, CDR1 is LGHNA and CDR2 is YSLEER. V was clipped by 5 bases and J by 4 bases; unmatched bases: 8. This CDR3 is CASSAQGQGSYGYTF. The CDR3 DNA reads TGCGCCAGCAGCGCCCAGGGACAGGGCAGCTATGGCTACACCTTC.

The chain links TRBV28 to TRBJ2-2, with 10 positions matching TRBD2. The junction had 5 bases not matched to a gene; V was cut back by 7 bases and J by 3 bases. Germline CDR1 reads MDHEN; CDR2 reads SYDVKM. The length of the CDR3 is 15 residues. The CDR3 region is CASKIAGGDTGELFF. The CDR3 DNA reads TGTGCCAGCAAGATAGCGGGAGGCGACACCGGGGAGCTGTTTTTT. The variable domain in full, with the rest retrieved from reference TRBV28 and TRBJ2-2, is DVKVTQSSRYLVKRTGEKVFLECVQDMDHENMFWYRQDPGLGLRLIYFSYDVKMKEKGDIPEGYSVSREKKERFSLILESASTNQTSMYLCASKIAGGDTGELFFGEGSRLTVL.

This clonotype was observed at least ten times. The chain recombines TRBV5-8 with TRBJ2-3; unclear D gene. CDR1 and CDR2 from the germline V gene are SGHTS and YDEGEE. The CDR3 sequence is 14 residues long. Trimming removed 0 bases at V and 4 bases at J, with 9 bases between. CDR3 sequence reads: CASSLGLVADTQYF. The CDR3 coding sequence is TGTGCCAGCAGCTTGGGACTTGTAGCAGATACGCAGTATTTT.

The chain employs TRBV19 and TRBJ1-5, with 8 bases that match TRBD1. Germline CDR1 LNHDA, CDR2 SQIVND (reference sequence). The CDR3 runs 15 residues. Unmatched junction bases numbered 4, after V lost 3 bases and J lost 3 bases. In nucleotides, the CDR3 is TGTGCCAGTAGTATGGGACAGGTCAACAATCAGCCCCAGCATTTT. Residues: CASSMGQVNNQPQHF. The full variable domain, completed using reference TRBV19 and TRBJ1-5, is DGGITQSPKYLFRKEGQNVTLSCEQNLNHDAMYWYRQDPGQGLRLIYYSQIVNDFQKGDIAEGYSVSREKKESFPLTVTSAQKNPTAFYLCASSMGQVNNQPQHFGDGTRLSIL.

This rearrangement joins TRBV7-3 to TRBJ1-5, with D uncertain. There are 16 residues in the CDR3. Looked up from germline, CDR1 is SGHTA and CDR2 is FQGTGA. V was shortened by 5 bases and J by 4 bases, with 18 bases between the two germline ends. The CDR3 sequence is CASSIRDGARNQPQHF. DNA of the CDR3: TGTGCCAGCAGCATTCGTGACGGAGCGAGAAATCAGCCCCAGCATTTT.

The CDR3 here is CASREDRGTEAFF. DNA for the CDR3: TGTGCCAGCAGGGAGGACAGGGGCACTGAAGCTTTCTTT. J is TRBJ1-1 and V is TRBV2; 9 positions match TRBD1. The length of the CDR3 is 13 residues. V trimming: 6 bases; J trimming: 4 bases; junction bases outside the gene matches: 3. Germline CDR1 SNHLY, CDR2 FYNNEI.

This clonotype was counted ten times or more. The gene calls are TRBV11-2 and TRBJ2-2, with D maybe TRBD2 (5 bases). Trimming took 5 bases from V and 5 from J, leaving 15 bases between them. Germline V gene lookup returns CDR1 SGHAT and CDR2 FQNNGV. The CDR3 runs 15 residues. CDR3 DNA: TGTGCCAGCAGCGCCACCCCACTAGTTACCGGGGAGCTGTTTTTT. Translation gives CASSATPLVTGELFF.

V gene TRBV15 combines with J gene TRBJ2-7; D remains ambiguous. Trimming stripped 1 base from V and 2 bases from J, with 12 bases between. Per the germline V gene, CDR1 is LNHNV and CDR2 is YYDKDF (reference sequence). This CDR3 has 15 residues. CDR3 coding DNA: TGTGCCACCAGCAGAGTTCCTTTGGTAACCTACGAGCAGTACTTC. Protein product: CATSRVPLVTYEQYF.

In regard to this clonotype: A much larger clone sits a single nucleotide away, making a read error possible. The rearrangement uses TRBV2 and TRBJ1-1; D is undetermined. Germline CDR1 is SNHLY and CDR2 is FYNNEI. The length of the CDR3 is 13 residues. The V end was cut by 8 bases, the J end by 2 bases, with 12 bases between. CDR3 amino acids: CASGKTRNTEAFF. The CDR3 DNA reads as TGTGCCAGCGGCAAGACAAGAAACACTGAAGCTTTCTTT.

At least ten counts were recorded for this clonotype. The gene calls are TRBV5-4 and TRBJ2-7; 11 bases agree with TRBD1. The V segment lost 3 bases and the J segment 2 bases; nucleotides outside the gene matches: 4. This CDR3 contains 15 residues. The germline CDR1 and CDR2 sequences are SGHNT and YYREEE (reference sequence). The DNA of the CDR3 is TGTGCCAGCAGCTACCCGGGACAGGGGGCCTACGAGCAGTACTTC. Residues: CASSYPGQGAYEQYF.

This clonotype was seen a handful of times. The chain recombines TRBV7-7 with TRBJ2-5; the match to TRBD1 covers 7 bases. Germline CDR1 reads SSHAT; CDR2 reads FNYEAQ (reference sequence). V shed 5 bases, J shed 4 bases, and the junction held 4 bases outside the gene matches. The CDR3 length is 13 residues. The CDR3 coding sequence is TGTGCCAGCAGCATCGGGACAGTAGAGACCCAGTACTTC. The encoded protein is CASSIGTVETQYF.

This chain connects TRBV7-2 to TRBJ2-1; no definite D call. The germline V gene has CDR1 SGHTA and CDR2 FQGNSA. V was cut by 3 bases and J by 3 bases, with 6 bases left in between. The CDR3 covers 13 residues. The CDR3 loop is CASSFEVYNEQFF. The CDR3 region has the DNA TGTGCCAGCAGCTTCGAGGTCTACAATGAGCAGTTCTTC. The full variable domain, rest sourced from reference TRBV7-2 and TRBJ2-1, is GAGVSQSPSNKVTEKGKDVELRCDPISGHTALYWYRQSLGQGLEFLIYFQGNSAPDKSGLPSDRFSAERTGGSVSTLTIQRTQQEDSAVYLCASSFEVYNEQFFGPGTRLTVL.

This clonotype was seen only once. The genes are TRBV19 and TRBJ2-5; a possible D gene is TRBD1 (6 bases). Germline CDR1 LNHDA, CDR2 SQIVND (reference sequence). The CDR3 has 15 amino acids. Trimming pared 0 bases from V and 1 base from J, leaving 9 bases between. In DNA, the CDR3 is TGTGCCAGTAGTATAGAGACAGGAGGCCAAGAGACCCAGTACTTC. Encoded protein: CASSIETGGQETQYF.

The chain uses TRBV28 and TRBJ2-1, with D possibly being TRBD1 or TRBD2 (5 bases each). Trimming removed 8 bases from V and 8 bases from J, with 16 bases in between. The CDR3 consists of 13 residues. CDR1 MDHEN and CDR2 SYDVKM come from the germline V gene. The CDR3 loop reads CASRGASGDEQFF. The DNA for the CDR3 is TGTGCCAGCCGAGGGGCTTCTGGAGATGAGCAGTTCTTC.

The rearrangement uses TRBV10-2 and TRBJ2-5; D unresolved. V was trimmed by 2 bases and J by 4 bases, leaving 14 bases between them. CDR3 length: 15 residues. CDR1 and CDR2 (germline): WSHSY, SAAADI. The CDR3 is CASSEPGTRLETQYF. The CDR3 region has the DNA TGCGCCAGCAGTGAGCCAGGCACAAGGCTAGAGACCCAGTACTTC.

Comments on this clonotype: A much larger clonotype is one base distant, so this may be a read error. Here the CDR3 reads CASSPGGRGAETQHF. CDR3 in DNA: TGTGCCAGCTCACCAGGTGGGAGGGGCGCCGAGACCCAGCACTTC. The chain has TRBV6-2 or TRBV6-3 and TRBJ2-5, with TRBD2 identical over 7 bases. There are 15 residues in the CDR3. The germline CDR1 and CDR2 sequences are MNHEY and SVGEGT.

Only a few counts were recorded for this clonotype. The CDR3, as DNA: TGTGCCAGCTCACCACGGGGGCATCTTAACTATGGCTACACCTTC. It specifies CASSPRGHLNYGYTF. The rearrangement joins TRBV18 to TRBJ1-2; the D gene is possibly TRBD1 (6 bases). The CDR3 totals 15 residues. V lost 1 base and J 1 base, leaving 10 bases between the germline ends. Per germline, CDR1 KGHSH and CDR2 LQKENI.

The J gene is TRBJ1-3, the V gene TRBV7-3; the D is unclear. This CDR3 spans 13 amino acids. Germline CDR1 is SGHTA and CDR2 is FQGTGA. Deletions cut 11 bases from V and 2 bases from J, with 13 bases between. Here the CDR3 reads CAGVPGTGNTIYF. Written as DNA, the CDR3 is TGTGCCGGCGTTCCCGGGACTGGAAACACCATATATTTT.

This clonotype was seen repeatedly, ten times or more. The V gene is TRBV2, the J gene TRBJ1-2; 10 bases are shared with TRBD1. This CDR3 spans 15 amino acids. Germline loops: CDR1 SNHLY, CDR2 FYNNEI. Trimming removed 6 bases from V and 2 bases from J; junction bases left unmatched: 6. The CDR3 sequence is CASRPSGQGNYGYTF. The CDR3 DNA follows: TGTGCCAGCAGACCCTCGGGACAGGGGAACTATGGCTACACCTTC. The whole variable domain, remainder taken from reference TRBV2 and TRBJ1-2, is EPEVTQTPSHQVTQMGQEVILRCVPISNHLYFYWYRQILGQKVEFLVSFYNNEISEKSEIFDDQFSVERPDGSNFTLKIRSTKLEDSAMYFCASRPSGQGNYGYTFGSGTRLTVV.

This clonotype appeared once. This may be a read error, as it is one base from a much larger clone. V and J are TRBV11-1 and TRBJ2-1; TRBD2 is a possible D gene (5 bases). Trimming took 10 bases from V and 0 from J, leaving 13 bases between them. Germline V lookup: CDR1 SGHAT, CDR2 FQDESV (reference sequence). CDR3 size: 14 residues. In DNA form, the CDR3 reads TGTGCCATCAGTATTGGGAGCTCCTACAATGAGCAGTTCTTC. Translating it yields CAISIGSSYNEQFF.

V usage is TRBV28 and J usage is TRBJ1-5; TRBD1 is a possible D gene (5 bases). V was clipped by 4 bases and J by 2 bases, with 12 bases between them. This CDR3 contains 15 residues. Germline V gene sequence: CDR1 MDHEN, CDR2 SYDVKM. DNA for the CDR3: TGTGCCAGCAGTTACGGGGGGGTTGGCAATCAGCCCCAGCATTTT. This codes for CASSYGGVGNQPQHF.